This T cell receptor (beta chain) was recorded in a study of blood T cell repertoires in COVID-19 (dated by TCRdb to the early 2020s). About the study as a whole: Samples from collaborators originated in the United States, Italy and Spain and spanned both the acute and convalescent phases of COVID-19. The material from the prospective study consisted of cDNA or gDNA derived from T cells, B-cell-depleted T cells, or PBMCs. Subjects who had been exposed to COVID-19, were actively infected with it, or had recovered from it provided the deeply sampled blood TCRbeta repertoires that made up the dataset. A freely available public database, intended as a resource for researchers studying the immune response to SARS-CoV-2, is where the repertoires were released. Samples came from the ongoing ImmuneRACE study (first 160 participants) plus 1,254 subjects from 6 global collaborators. Nearly every sample came with metadata listing a de-identified subject ID, COVID-19 status, age in years and sex. Where HLA class I and class II types were available, the types were taken from metadata supplied by the sample provider, not from assay-based typing. Study-wide conclusions, independent of this receptor: The amount of clinical and demographic metadata varied by source and participant and was provided uncurated.

TCRbeta CDR3 regions were amplified from genomic DNA by means of the immunoSEQ Assay, a bias-controlled multiplex PCR. Under the source paper's analysis protocol: The number of nucleated cells in each sample was estimated from the amplification of reference gene primers within the assay. To quantify the absolute abundance of each unique TCRbeta CDR3 rearrangement, sequence reads were collapsed and filtered. Productive Simpson clonality was computed per sample as the square root of Simpson's diversity index over productive rearrangements. TCRdb provides this immuneACCESS table in a form limited to in-frame rearrangements. Some clones are lacking; in checked studies, under half of them reflect an unresolved V gene, and why the rest are absent is not known. V, J and clone size were drawn from that table, and D and trimming were deduced from the DNA. The table for this sample lists some 220,000 clones; under 90% of them were counted only once. Approximately 18% of the sample comes from the top ten.

Whole blood was collected in K2EDTA tubes by collaborating institutions according to the institutions' own protocols. For TCRbeta analysis, collaborators shipped samples as frozen whole blood, isolated PBMCs, or DNA extracted from either of those sample types. In the germline V gene (reference sequence), CDR1 corresponds to LNHNV and CDR2 to YYDKDF. The CDR3 holds 17 amino acids from the cysteine to the phenylalanine. This entry keeps only the CDR3 DNA: 51 bases, framed from base 1. At the junction V is shortened by 0 bases and J by 5 bases; bases outside the gene matches: 10. Details on this clone: The antigen it binds to is not known. No qualities accompany the bases; no much larger clone lies one base away.

The specimen sequenced was peripheral blood. The sequence came from a woman older than 75 with active or convalescent COVID-19. In this chain, TRBV15 is recombined with TRBJ2-5; a stretch of 9 junction bases matches TRBD1. The DNA sequence reads TGTGCCACCAGCAGAGATATCACGGGACAGGGTCATGAGACCCAGTACTTC. Translated, it reads CATSRDITGQGHETQYF.